This TCR beta chain originates from a study of OX40 agonist ivuxolimab in advanced cancers. On the study more broadly: Partial responses were achieved by three patients: one hepatocellular carcinoma, two cutaneous melanoma.

The repertoire was sequenced with immunoSEQ multiplex PCR; TCRdb's copy has only in-frame clones and lacks some. The repertoire holds about 76,000 clones, with about 80% as singletons. Germline CDR1 SNHLY, CDR2 FYNNEI. The CDR3 is 13 amino acids. V dropped 7 bases and J dropped 6; count of bases not matched to a gene: 9. The sample was CD4+ or CD8+ T cells sorted from blood, taken in a trial of the OX40 agonist ivuxolimab. The chain has TRBV2 and TRBJ2-7, with 7 bases lining up with TRBD1. This TCR derives from an adult with an advanced solid tumor such as melanoma, head and neck, liver or kidney cancer. CDR3 sequence: CASNSRQGAEQYF. CDR3 nucleotides: TGTGCCAGCAATTCCCGACAGGGAGCCGAGCAGTACTTC.